These T cell receptor beta chains were read from a single sample in a study of T cells after yellow fever vaccination. Each CDR3 protein gets one entry after TCRdb re-called the 5' RACE reads with MiXCR. The profile covers about 340,000 distinct CDR3 sequences, with around 13% appearing a single time and more than 3% taken by the ten largest. The material sequenced was CD4+ T cells sorted from PBMCs, taken 15 days after the yellow fever booster vaccination. The receptors derive from a man between 18 and 35 years old who received the YFV17D yellow fever vaccine. The CDR3 runs from the conserved cysteine through the conserved F or W. The D gene is left open where the match is weak. Expanded clones get a size class; other rows say once, few or many, or leave the size out.

D	size	V	J	CDR3	DNA
-	few	TRBV6-2/TRBV6-3	TRBJ1-5	CASRSGPTRNQPQHF	TGTGCCAGCAGATCCGGGCCAACAAGGAATCAGCCCCAGCATTTT
-	few	TRBV9	TRBJ2-3	CASSVDVKVGTQYF	TGTGCCAGCAGCGTAGATGTGAAGGTTGGGACGCAGTATTTT
TRBD1	few	TRBV5-1	TRBJ1-3	CASSSQGPSSGNTIYF	TGCGCCAGCAGCTCACAGGGGCCGAGCTCTGGAAACACCATATATTTT
-	-	TRBV7-2	TRBJ1-2	CASSLAAASHGYTF	TGTGCCAGCAGCTTGGCGGCAGCTTCTCATGGCTACACCTTC
-	few	TRBV3-1	TRBJ2-3	CASSHGQGHTDTQYF	TGTGCCAGCAGCCACGGACAAGGGCACACAGATACGCAGTATTTT
TRBD2	few	TRBV20-1	TRBJ2-5	CSAAPPAGDGETQYF	TGCAGTGCCGCCCCCCCAGCGGGGGACGGGGAGACCCAGTACTTC
TRBD2	few	TRBV12-3/TRBV12-4	TRBJ2-2	CASSPGLAGYTGELFF	TGTGCCAGCAGTCCGGGACTAGCGGGGTATACCGGGGAGCTGTTTTTT
TRBD1	few	TRBV5-1	TRBJ2-7	CASSIDTDRASREQYF	TGCGCCAGCAGCATCGATACCGACAGGGCGTCTCGCGAGCAGTACTTC
-	-	TRBV24-1	TRBJ2-3	CATSDFMDTQYF	TGTGCCACCAGTGATTTCATGGATACGCAGTATTTT
-	-	TRBV20-1	TRBJ2-2	CSARELNGELFF	TGCAGTGCTAGAGAGTTAAACGGGGAGCTGTTTTTT
-	few	TRBV5-1	TRBJ2-3	CASSLSGDPDTQYF	TGCGCCAGCAGCTTATCAGGGGACCCAGATACGCAGTATTTT
-	few	TRBV19	TRBJ1-5	CASSGGSGRMFHQPQHF	TGTGCCAGTAGTGGGGGTAGTGGGCGGATGTTCCATCAGCCCCAGCATTTT
-	few	TRBV4-2	TRBJ1-2	CASSQESRGYTF	TGTGCCAGCAGCCAAGAATCCAGGGGCTACACCTTC
-	-	TRBV10-3	TRBJ2-3	CAISESLSADTQYF	TGTGCCATCAGTGAGTCTCTTAGTGCAGATACGCAGTATTTT